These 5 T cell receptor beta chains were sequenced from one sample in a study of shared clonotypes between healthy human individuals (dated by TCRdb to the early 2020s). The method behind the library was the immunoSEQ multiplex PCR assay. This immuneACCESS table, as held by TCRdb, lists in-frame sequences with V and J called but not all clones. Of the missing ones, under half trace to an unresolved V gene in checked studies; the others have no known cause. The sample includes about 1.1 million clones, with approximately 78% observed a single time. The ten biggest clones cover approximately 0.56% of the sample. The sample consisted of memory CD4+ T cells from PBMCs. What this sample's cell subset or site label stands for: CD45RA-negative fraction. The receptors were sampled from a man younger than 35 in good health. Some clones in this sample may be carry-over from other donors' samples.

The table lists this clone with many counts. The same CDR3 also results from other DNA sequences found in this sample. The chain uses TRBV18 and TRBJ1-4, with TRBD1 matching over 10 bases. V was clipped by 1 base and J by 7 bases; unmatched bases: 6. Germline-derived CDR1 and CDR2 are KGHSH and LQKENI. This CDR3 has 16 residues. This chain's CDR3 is CASSPLSGQGGEKLFF. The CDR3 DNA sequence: TGTGCCAGCTCACCACTTTCAGGACAGGGGGGTGAAAAACTGTTTTTT. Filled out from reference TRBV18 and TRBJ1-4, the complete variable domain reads NAGVMQNPRHLVRRRGQEARLRCSPMKGHSHVYWYRQLPEEGLKFMVYLQKENIIDESGMPKERFSAEFPKEGPSILRIQQVVRGDSAAYFCASSPLSGQGGEKLFFGSGTQLSVL.

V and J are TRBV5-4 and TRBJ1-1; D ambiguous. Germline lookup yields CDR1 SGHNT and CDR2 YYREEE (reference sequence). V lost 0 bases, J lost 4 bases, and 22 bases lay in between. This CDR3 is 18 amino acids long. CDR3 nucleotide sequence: TGTGCCAGCAGCTTGGCCCCCTCGAGGGCAGGAGACTTCACTGAAGCTTTCTTT. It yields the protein CASSLAPSRAGDFTEAFF.

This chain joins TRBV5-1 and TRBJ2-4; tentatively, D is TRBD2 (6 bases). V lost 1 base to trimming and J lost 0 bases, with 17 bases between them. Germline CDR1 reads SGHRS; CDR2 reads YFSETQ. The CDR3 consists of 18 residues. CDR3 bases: TGCGCCAGCAGCTTGCGACTAGACAGTGACGTAGCCAAAAACATTCAGTACTTC. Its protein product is CASSLRLDSDVAKNIQYF.

The CDR3 region has the DNA TGTGCCAGCAGTTTAACTAGCGGCGGGGAGCTGTTTTTT. Protein: CASSLTSGGELFF. The gene calls are TRBV28 and TRBJ2-2; 8 bases map to TRBD2. The CDR3 sequence is 13 residues long. In germline, CDR1 is MDHEN, CDR2 SYDVKM. V was clipped by 2 bases and J by 7 bases; unmatched bases: 0.

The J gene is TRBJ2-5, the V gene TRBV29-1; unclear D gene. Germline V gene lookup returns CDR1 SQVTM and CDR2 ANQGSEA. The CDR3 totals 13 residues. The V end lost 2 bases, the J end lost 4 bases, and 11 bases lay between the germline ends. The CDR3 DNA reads TGCAGCGTTGAAAGTCTTGGTGGAGAGACCCAGTACTTC. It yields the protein CSVESLGGETQYF.